These 27 T cell receptor beta chains share one sample of origin, sequenced in a study of Tregs in tolerant kidney transplant recipients. Sequencing used immunoSEQ multiplex PCR; TCRdb keeps in-frame clones, though not all of them. The sample consists of 200,000 to 300,000 clones, 80% to 85% of them appearing once. Sample: CD4+ T cells from blood. The receptors stem from a human donor in good health.

The J gene is TRBJ1-2, the V gene TRBV10-3; D unclear. Germline CDR1 ENHRY, CDR2 SYGVKD. CDR3 length equals 15 residues. V was shortened by 1 base and J by 1 base, with 10 bases between the two germline ends. CDR3 loop: CAISEYTSNNYGYTF. The CDR3 nucleotides are TGTGCCATCAGTGAGTACACATCAAATAACTATGGCTACACCTTC.

The chain recombines TRBV30 with TRBJ1-6; maybe TRBD1 (5 bases). With 0 bases removed from V and 3 bases from J, the gap between germline ends came to 18 bases. The germline V gene encodes CDR1 GTSNPN and CDR2 SVGIG (reference sequence). The CDR3 is 18 amino acids. The CDR3 bases are TGTGCCTGGAGTGTACAGGCAAGGGGTCCCATCTATAATTCACCCCTCCACTTT. Amino acids: CAWSVQARGPIYNSPLHF.

This chain joins TRBV7-7 and TRBJ2-1, with 8 positions matching TRBD2. Germline V lookup: CDR1 SSHAT, CDR2 FNYEAQ (reference sequence). The length of the CDR3 is 15 residues. V was pared by 5 bases and J by 3 bases, with 6 bases of the junction left unmatched. The CDR3 DNA reads as TGTGCCAGCAGCCTCATTAGCGGGAACTACAATGAGCAGTTCTTC. Translated, it gives CASSLISGNYNEQFF.

The sample holds one count of this clone. The chain recombines TRBV5-8 with TRBJ2-3, with D tentatively TRBD1 (5 bases). Trimming stripped 1 base from V and 0 bases from J, with 15 bases between. The V gene's germline CDR1 is SGHTS and CDR2 YDEGEE. The CDR3 is 17 residues long. The CDR3 region has the DNA TGTGCCAGCAGCTTGAGTTTTGGGGCCCCTAGCACAGATACGCAGTATTTT. It is translated as CASSLSFGAPSTDTQYF.

V usage is TRBV5-1 and J usage is TRBJ2-1; D remains unclear. The CDR3 is 17 amino acids. V was cut by 4 bases and J by 0 bases, with 17 bases left in between. Looked up from germline, CDR1 is SGHRS and CDR2 is YFSETQ. CDR3 DNA sequence: TGCGCCAGCAGCCCAACCCCCAAAAAACCCTCCTACAATGAGCAGTTCTTC. This sequence encodes CASSPTPKKPSYNEQFF.

The chain recombines TRBV5-6 with TRBJ1-1; 10 bases are a match to TRBD1. Germline CDR1 SGHDT, CDR2 YYEEEE. The CDR3 extends over 14 amino acids. J was trimmed by 3 bases and V by 6 bases; bases with no gene match: 5. The CDR3 DNA reads as TGTGCCAGCATCCCGGGACAGGGGTACACTGAAGCTTTCTTT. It encodes CASIPGQGYTEAFF.

The chain uses TRBV6-1 and TRBJ2-1, with 8 positions matching TRBD1. Trimming removed 4 bases from V and 1 base from J; junction bases left unmatched: 0. CDR1 is MNHNS and CDR2 is SASEGT in the germline V gene. The CDR3 sequence is 14 residues long. The CDR3 region is CASSGTGSYNEQFF. For the CDR3, the DNA is TGTGCCAGCAGTGGGACAGGGTCCTACAATGAGCAGTTCTTC.

The chain couples TRBV6-1 to TRBJ2-7; weak D call: TRBD2 (5 bases). Trimming stripped 5 bases from V and 6 bases from J, with 11 bases between. The germline CDR1 and CDR2 sequences are MNHNS and SASEGT. The CDR3 has 12 residues. The CDR3, as DNA: TGTGCCAGCAGTCCACGCCGGGGCGAGCAGTACTTC. Protein: CASSPRRGEQYF.

The chain has TRBV18 and TRBJ1-5, with a tentative D call TRBD1 (6 bases). The CDR3 length is 15 residues. CDR1 is KGHSH and CDR2 is LQKENI in the germline V gene. Trimming took 3 bases from V and 2 from J, leaving 11 bases between them. CDR3 nucleotides: TGTGCCAGCTCACCTGGACAGTGGGGCAATCAGCCCCAGCATTTT. Translating gives CASSPGQWGNQPQHF. Full variable domain (rest looked up from reference TRBV18 and TRBJ1-5): NAGVMQNPRHLVRRRGQEARLRCSPMKGHSHVYWYRQLPEEGLKFMVYLQKENIIDESGMPKERFSAEFPKEGPSILRIQQVVRGDSAAYFCASSPGQWGNQPQHFGDGTRLSIL.

The chain combines TRBV7-9 with TRBJ1-2, with a weak D call TRBD1 (5 bases). The CDR3 runs to 15 residues. Germline-derived CDR1 and CDR2 are SEHNR and FQNEAQ (reference sequence). Trimming stripped 5 bases from V and 7 bases from J, with 20 bases between. CDR3 loop: CASSTPGPGPSGYTF. In DNA, the CDR3 is TGTGCCAGCAGCACCCCGGGGCCCGGTCCCTCTGGCTACACCTTC.

J is TRBJ1-5 and V is TRBV5-1, with D unclear. There are 14 residues in the CDR3. V shed 0 bases and J shed 4 bases, with 8 bases lying between them. The germline V gene has CDR1 SGHRS and CDR2 YFSETQ. The CDR3 loop is CASSLDPRNQPQHF. CDR3 nucleotides: TGCGCCAGCAGCTTGGATCCCAGGAATCAGCCCCAGCATTTT.

DNA of the CDR3: TGCGCCAGCAGTGAAGACACCGGCCGACTCTACGAGCAGTACTTC. This sequence encodes CASSEDTGRLYEQYF. This chain joins TRBV10-1 and TRBJ2-7, with no clear D. The CDR3 spans 15 residues. Deletions cut 3 bases from V and 3 bases from J, with 15 bases between. Germline CDR1 reads WNHNN; CDR2 reads SYGVQD (reference sequence).

The CDR3 sequence: CASSGTGNVNQPQHF. The DNA of the CDR3 is TGTGCCAGCTCAGGGACAGGGAATGTGAATCAGCCCCAGCATTTT. J is TRBJ1-5 and V is TRBV18; 9 nucleotides agree with TRBD1. Germline lookup yields CDR1 KGHSH and CDR2 LQKENI. This CDR3 contains 15 residues. Trimming removed 5 bases from V and 4 bases from J; junction bases left unmatched: 6.

This sequence joins TRBV5-1 and TRBJ2-7, with a possible D match to TRBD2 (6 bases). Germline V gives CDR1 SGHRS, CDR2 YFSETQ. Trimming took off 4 bases at V and 6 bases at J, with 23 bases between the two ends. This CDR3 has 16 residues. Here the CDR3 DNA reads TGCGCCAGCAGCCCGGACGCGCGGGGCGGGATGAGCGAGCAGTACTTC. Amino acid sequence: CASSPDARGGMSEQYF.

This chain uses TRBV29-1 with TRBJ2-2; D gene uncertain. The CDR3 extends over 12 amino acids. Trimming stripped 7 bases from V and 6 bases from J, with 12 bases between. CDR1 and CDR2 (germline): SQVTM, ANQGSEA. CDR3 DNA sequence: TGCAGCGGTGCCTTCGAGGCCGGGGAGCTGTTTTTT. This codes for CSGAFEAGELFF.

The chain recombines TRBV9 with TRBJ1-2, with D perhaps matching TRBD1 (5 bases). The CDR3 sequence is 16 residues long. Trimming pared 4 bases from V and 3 bases from J, leaving 19 bases between. Germline V CDR1 and CDR2: SGDLS, YYNGEE. CDR3 protein: CASSPLSSGSHYGYTF. The CDR3 DNA reads as TGTGCCAGCAGCCCCCTCTCATCAGGGAGCCACTATGGCTACACCTTC. The full variable domain, its missing parts supplied by reference TRBV9 and TRBJ1-2, is DSGVTQTPKHLITATGQRVTLRCSPRSGDLSVYWYQQSLDQGLQFLIQYYNGEERAKGNILERFSAQQFPDLHSELNLSSLELGDSALYFCASSPLSSGSHYGYTFGSGTRLTVV.

The J gene is TRBJ2-5, the V gene TRBV18, with D unresolved. The CDR3 extends over 12 amino acids. V lost 3 bases, J lost 5 bases, and 7 bases lay in between. Germline CDR1 reads KGHSH; CDR2 reads LQKENI. The CDR3 protein is CASSPPRETQYF. The CDR3 DNA is TGTGCCAGCTCACCCCCAAGGGAGACCCAGTACTTC. Variable domain in full (rest from reference TRBV18 and TRBJ2-5): NAGVMQNPRHLVRRRGQEARLRCSPMKGHSHVYWYRQLPEEGLKFMVYLQKENIIDESGMPKERFSAEFPKEGPSILRIQQVVRGDSAAYFCASSPPRETQYFGPGTRLLVL.

This chain connects TRBV29-1 to TRBJ2-3, with TRBD1 matching 8 bases. Germline CDR1 SQVTM, CDR2 ANQGSEA. The CDR3 has 13 residues. J lost 0 bases, V lost 7 bases, and 3 bases had no gene match. DNA of the CDR3: TGCAGCGGACGGACAGGGAGCACAGATACGCAGTATTTT. This codes for CSGRTGSTDTQYF.

This sequence joins TRBV18 and TRBJ2-3, with TRBD1 matching over 9 bases. This CDR3 contains 15 residues. From germline, CDR1 is KGHSH and CDR2 LQKENI. Trimming removed 3 bases from V and 0 bases from J; junction bases left unmatched: 1. DNA of the CDR3: TGTGCCAGCTCACCGGGACAGGGAAGCACAGATACGCAGTATTTT. It yields the protein CASSPGQGSTDTQYF.

The J gene is TRBJ1-4, the V gene TRBV4-1; D is possibly TRBD1 (6 bases). This CDR3 spans 17 amino acids. Germline values: CDR1 MGHRA, CDR2 YSYEKL. V gave up 0 bases and J gave up 1 base, with 12 bases separating them. CDR3 protein: CASSQEGTILTNEKLFF. The CDR3 DNA is TGCGCCAGCAGCCAAGAAGGGACAATCCTAACTAATGAAAAACTGTTTTTT.

This clone was counted only a few times. This chain joins TRBV5-1 and TRBJ1-4; TRBD1 matches at 7 bases. Germline-derived CDR1 and CDR2 are SGHRS and YFSETQ. This CDR3 is built from 15 residues. V shed 0 bases, J shed 7 bases, and the junction held 6 bases outside the gene matches. DNA of the CDR3: TGCGCCAGCAGCTTGGTGCAGGGGGGAGGTGAAAAACTGTTTTTT. Protein sequence: CASSLVQGGGEKLFF.

Regarding this clone: The identical CDR3 is also encoded by other nucleotide sequences in the sample. V gene TRBV18 combines with J gene TRBJ2-7; D not certain. The CDR3 runs to 14 residues. Germline loops: CDR1 KGHSH, CDR2 LQKENI. With 2 bases removed from V and 5 bases from J, the gap between germline ends came to 13 bases. The CDR3 nucleotides read TGTGCCAGCTCACCATCCTCCTCGGACCACGAGCAGTACTTC. Translating gives CASSPSSSDHEQYF.

The chain recombines TRBV7-2 with TRBJ2-7; tentatively, D is TRBD1 or TRBD2 (5 bases each). Trimming took 5 bases from V and 3 from J, leaving 17 bases between them. The CDR3 runs to 15 residues. CDR1 SGHTA and CDR2 FQGNSA come from the germline V gene. The DNA for the CDR3 is TGTGCCAGCAGCCTCGGGGTGGGGGTAAACTACGAGCAGTACTTC. Protein product: CASSLGVGVNYEQYF.

The chain uses TRBV5-1 and TRBJ1-4; 10 nucleotides line up with TRBD1. The CDR3 sequence is 14 residues long. CDR1 and CDR2 from the germline V gene are SGHRS and YFSETQ. With V trimmed by 4 bases and J by 8 bases, 5 bases remained unmatched. Written as DNA, the CDR3 is TGCGCCAGCAGCCTAGGGACAGGGGAGGAAAAACTGTTTTTT. This translates into CASSLGTGEEKLFF.

This clone was observed a handful of times. The chain couples TRBV6-1 to TRBJ2-3, with 9 bases fitting TRBD2. The CDR3 covers 14 residues. The germline V gene encodes CDR1 MNHNS and CDR2 SASEGT. V trimming: 10 bases; J trimming: 2 bases; junction bases outside the gene matches: 7. The CDR3 sequence is CATRTSATTDTQYF. In nucleotides, the CDR3 is TGTGCCACCCGGACTAGCGCTACCACAGATACGCAGTATTTT.

This chain links TRBV4-2 with TRBJ1-3; possible D gene TRBD1, 6 bases. Germline V gives CDR1 LGHNA, CDR2 YNFKEQ. The ends were cut back, 5 bases at V and 1 base at J, with 18 bases in the middle. This CDR3 spans 17 amino acids. CDR3 bases: TGTGCCAGCAGCATCCGGTTCGGGGGCGCATCTGGAAACACCATATATTTT. This codes for CASSIRFGGASGNTIYF.

V usage is TRBV11-3 and J usage is TRBJ2-2, with D perhaps matching TRBD2 (7 bases). Germline V lookup: CDR1 SGHNT, CDR2 YENEEA. Trimming took off 4 bases at V and 6 bases at J, with 12 bases between the two ends. The CDR3 is 14 amino acids. The CDR3 DNA reads TGTGCCAGCAGCTCTCCGGGGGGCGCCGGGGAGCTGTTTTTT. Protein sequence: CASSSPGGAGELFF.